This T cell receptor beta chain originates from a study of shared clonotypes between healthy human individuals. Overall study context: CD4 naive and CD4 memory each took three plates per donor, while CD8 naive took two and CD8 memory one. The study's findings and limits: Sampling involved blood alone; tissue repertoires likely differ.

Regarding this clone: Its specificity is unknown.

Germline CDR1 LNHDA, CDR2 SQIVND (reference sequence). This CDR3 spans 9 amino acids. Between the trimmed V and J ends, which lost 10 bases and 8 bases, there was a span of 6 bases. As processed by the authors: ImmunoSEQ output lacked quality scores and full-length reads, limiting matched filtering. Profiling relied on immunoSEQ multiplex PCR, and the TCRdb table lists in-frame clones only, not all of them. The V and J calls and clone size come from that table; D and trimming were worked out from the DNA. The sample has hundreds of thousands of clones, 85% to 95% seen once. Terminally differentiated effector memory CD45RA+ cells were excluded from the naive CD8 cells, which were CD45RO-negative and positively selected for CCR7.

This chain connects TRBV19 to TRBJ2-4; no reliable D call. The receptor was derived from a woman in her thirties in good health. Material for sequencing was naive CD8+ T cells sorted from blood. The CDR3 region has the DNA TGTGCCAATCCTGACATTCAGTACTTC. Translated, it gives CANPDIQYF.